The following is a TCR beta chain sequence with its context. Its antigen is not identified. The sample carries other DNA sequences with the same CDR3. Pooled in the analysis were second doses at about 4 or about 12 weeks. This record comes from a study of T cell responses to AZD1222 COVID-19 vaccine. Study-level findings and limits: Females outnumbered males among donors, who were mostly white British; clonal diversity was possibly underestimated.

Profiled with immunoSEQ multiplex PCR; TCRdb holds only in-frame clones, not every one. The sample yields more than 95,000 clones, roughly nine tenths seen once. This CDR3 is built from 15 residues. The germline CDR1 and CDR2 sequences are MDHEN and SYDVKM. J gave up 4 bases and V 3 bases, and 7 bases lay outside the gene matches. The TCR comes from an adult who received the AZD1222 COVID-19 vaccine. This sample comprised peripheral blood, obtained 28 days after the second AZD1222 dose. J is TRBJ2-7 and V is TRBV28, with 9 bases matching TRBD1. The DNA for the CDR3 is TGTGCCAGCAGTTTGCCCGGGACAGGGTCATACGAGCAGTACTTC. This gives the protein CASSLPGTGSYEQYF. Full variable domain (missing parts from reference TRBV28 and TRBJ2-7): DVKVTQSSRYLVKRTGEKVFLECVQDMDHENMFWYRQDPGLGLRLIYFSYDVKMKEKGDIPEGYSVSREKKERFSLILESASTNQTSMYLCASSLPGTGSYEQYFGPGTRLTVT.